This TCR beta chain was identified during a study of T-cell reconstitution after alpha-beta-depleted transplantation in children. As it was prepared, the TCRbeta library received unique molecular identifiers. TCRdb re-analysed the PCR reads in MiXCR, keeping a single row per CDR3 protein. The data hold some 200,000 distinct CDR3 sequences, with 11% observed a single time. This CDR3 has 16 amino acids. From germline, CDR1 is MDHEN and CDR2 SYDVKM. V lost 4 bases, J lost 0 bases, and 15 bases lay in between. There are many counts of this clonotype. The antigen remains unidentified. Study-level findings and limits: Newly produced T cells mostly provided counts and TCRbeta diversity after one year, as hyperexpanded clones declined. Roughly two months post-transplant, alpha-beta T cells reportedly originated from several hundred graft clones that had expanded.

The specimen was PBMCs, collected before TCRalphabeta/CD19-depleted stem cell transplant. The receptor was isolated from a child less than two years old with acute myeloid leukemia, due to receive a stem cell transplant. The chain couples TRBV28 to TRBJ1-1; D is undetermined. Here the CDR3 DNA reads TGTGCCAGCAGTTGGGGAGGGCTTAGCATGAACACTGAAGCTTTCTTT. Its translation is CASSWGGLSMNTEAFF. Based on the CDR3 plus reference TRBV28 and TRBJ1-1, the full variable domain is DVKVTQSSRYLVKRTGEKVFLECVQDMDHENMFWYRQDPGLGLRLIYFSYDVKMKEKGDIPEGYSVSREKKERFSLILESASTNQTSMYLCASSWGGLSMNTEAFFGQGTRLTVV.